This T cell receptor (beta chain) stems from a study of cytomegalovirus exposure and HLA in healthy donors. Primers: 60 Vbeta forward and 13 Jbeta reverse. Here immunoSEQ multiplex PCR was the method, and the copy in TCRdb shows in-frame clones only, minus some. The sample contains 95,000 to 100,000 clones, around 75% of which appear only once. Sequenced sample: PBMCs. This clonotype was obtained from a man aged 50 to 59 in good health and CMV-seronegative.

CDR3 loop: CASSLGTGLAYEQYF. The CDR3 DNA reads TGTGCCAGCAGCTTGGGGACAGGGCTCGCCTACGAGCAGTACTTC. The chain has TRBV5-4 and TRBJ2-7; the match to TRBD1 covers 8 bases. CDR1 is SGHNT, CDR2 YYREEE, per germline (reference sequence). V dropped 0 bases and J dropped 2; count of bases not matched to a gene: 4. CDR3 length: 15 amino acids.